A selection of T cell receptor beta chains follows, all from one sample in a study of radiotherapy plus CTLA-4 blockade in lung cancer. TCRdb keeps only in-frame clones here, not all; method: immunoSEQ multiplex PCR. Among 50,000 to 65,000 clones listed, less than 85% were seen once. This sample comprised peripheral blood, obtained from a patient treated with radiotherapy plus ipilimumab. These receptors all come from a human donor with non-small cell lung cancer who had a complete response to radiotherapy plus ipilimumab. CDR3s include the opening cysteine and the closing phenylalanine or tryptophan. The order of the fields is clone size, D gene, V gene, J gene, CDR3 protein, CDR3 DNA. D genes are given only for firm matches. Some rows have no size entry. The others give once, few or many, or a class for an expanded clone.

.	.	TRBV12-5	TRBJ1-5	CASGRDGGPQHF	TGTGCTAGTGGTAGGGACGGGGGGCCCCAGCATTTT
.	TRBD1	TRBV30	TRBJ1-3	CAWGTGSSGNTIYF	TGTGCCTGGGGGACAGGGAGCTCTGGAAACACCATATATTTT
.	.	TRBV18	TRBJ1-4	CASSPQMVRVTSNEKLFF	TGTGCCAGCTCACCACAGATGGTCAGGGTCACATCTAATGAAAAACTGTTTTTT
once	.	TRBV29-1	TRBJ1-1	CSVAFRIEAFF	TGCAGCGTTGCTTTCAGGATTGAAGCTTTCTTT
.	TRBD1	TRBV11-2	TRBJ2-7	CASSLRQGASSEQYF	TGTGCCAGCAGCCTCCGACAGGGAGCGTCCTCCGAGCAGTACTTC
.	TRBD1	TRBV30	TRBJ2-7	CAWSPRTGGLYEQYF	TGTGCCTGGAGTCCAAGGACAGGGGGCCTATACGAGCAGTACTTC
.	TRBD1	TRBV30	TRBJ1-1	CAWSGQGITEAFF	TGTGCCTGGAGTGGACAGGGCATCACTGAAGCTTTCTTT
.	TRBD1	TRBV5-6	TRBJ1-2	CASSPGDRGNYGYTF	TGTGCCAGCAGCCCGGGGGACAGGGGAAACTATGGCTACACCTTC
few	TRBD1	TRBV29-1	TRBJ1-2	CSVGTPGGPYGYTF	TGCAGCGTCGGAACCCCAGGGGGGCCATATGGCTACACCTTC
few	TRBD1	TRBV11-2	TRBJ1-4	CASSFRDRVEKLFF	TGTGCCAGCAGCTTCCGGGACAGGGTTGAAAAACTGTTTTTT
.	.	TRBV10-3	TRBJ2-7	CAISESLVRDTFSYEQYF	TGTGCCATCAGTGAGTCCCTAGTCCGGGACACCTTTTCCTACGAGCAGTACTTC
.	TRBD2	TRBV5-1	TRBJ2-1	CASSLSLAGGLYNEQFF	TGCGCCAGCAGCTTGTCTCTAGCGGGGGGCCTATACAATGAGCAGTTCTTC
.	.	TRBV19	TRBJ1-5	CASIQGGNQPQHF	TGTGCCAGTATACAGGGCGGGAATCAGCCCCAGCATTTT
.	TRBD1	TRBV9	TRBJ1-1	CASSQDRGDTEAFF	TGTGCCAGCAGCCAAGACAGGGGGGACACTGAAGCTTTCTTT
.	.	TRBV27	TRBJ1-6	CASSLASSYNSPLHF	TGTGCCAGCAGTTTGGCTAGCTCCTATAATTCACCCCTCCACTTT
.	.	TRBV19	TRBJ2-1	CASSLGGRVSEQFF	TGTGCCAGTAGTTTGGGGGGAAGGGTAAGCGAGCAGTTCTTC
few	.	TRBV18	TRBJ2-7	CASSPTRSTYEQYF	TGTGCCAGCTCACCGACAAGATCCACCTACGAGCAGTACTTC
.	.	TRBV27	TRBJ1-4	CASSLPGANEKLFF	TGTGCCAGCAGTTTACCGGGTGCTAATGAAAAACTGTTTTTT
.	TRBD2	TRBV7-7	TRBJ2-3	CASSLGRARGSGTDTQYF	TGTGCTAGCAGCTTAGGGAGGGCCCGTGGCTCTGGCACAGATACGCAGTATTTT
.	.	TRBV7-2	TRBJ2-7	CASSWGRESGEQYF	TGTGCCAGCAGCTGGGGCAGGGAATCGGGCGAGCAGTACTTC
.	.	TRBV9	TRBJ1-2	CASDSTGGGRWVGGYTF	TGTGCCAGTGACTCGACGGGAGGGGGACGTTGGGTAGGAGGCTACACCTTC
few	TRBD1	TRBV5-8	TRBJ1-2	CASSLDREVSYTF	TGTGCCAGCAGCTTAGACAGGGAAGTTAGCTACACCTTC